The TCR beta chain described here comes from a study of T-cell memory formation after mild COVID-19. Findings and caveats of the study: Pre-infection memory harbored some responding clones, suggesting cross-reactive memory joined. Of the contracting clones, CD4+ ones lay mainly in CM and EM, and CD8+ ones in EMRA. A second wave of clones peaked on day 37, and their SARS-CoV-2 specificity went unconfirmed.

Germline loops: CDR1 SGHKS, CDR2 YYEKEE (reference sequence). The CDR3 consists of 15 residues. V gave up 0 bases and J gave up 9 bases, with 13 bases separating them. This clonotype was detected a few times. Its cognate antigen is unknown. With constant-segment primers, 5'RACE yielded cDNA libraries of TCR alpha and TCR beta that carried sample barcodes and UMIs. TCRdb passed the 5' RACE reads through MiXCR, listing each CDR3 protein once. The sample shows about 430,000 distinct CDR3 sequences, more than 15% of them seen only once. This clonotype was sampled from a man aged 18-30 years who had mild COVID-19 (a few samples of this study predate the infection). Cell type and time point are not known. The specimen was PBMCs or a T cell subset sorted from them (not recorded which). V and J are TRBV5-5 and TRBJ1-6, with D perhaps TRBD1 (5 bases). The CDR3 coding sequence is TGTGCCAGCAGCTTGGCCGGCAGGGAAACTTCACCCCTCCACTTT. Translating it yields CASSLAGRETSPLHF. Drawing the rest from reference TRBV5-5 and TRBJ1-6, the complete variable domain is DAGVTQSPTHLIKTRGQQVTLRCSPISGHKSVSWYQQVLGQGPQFIFQYYEKEERGRGNFPDRFSARQFPNYSSELNVNALLLGDSALYLCASSLAGRETSPLHFGNGTRLTVT.